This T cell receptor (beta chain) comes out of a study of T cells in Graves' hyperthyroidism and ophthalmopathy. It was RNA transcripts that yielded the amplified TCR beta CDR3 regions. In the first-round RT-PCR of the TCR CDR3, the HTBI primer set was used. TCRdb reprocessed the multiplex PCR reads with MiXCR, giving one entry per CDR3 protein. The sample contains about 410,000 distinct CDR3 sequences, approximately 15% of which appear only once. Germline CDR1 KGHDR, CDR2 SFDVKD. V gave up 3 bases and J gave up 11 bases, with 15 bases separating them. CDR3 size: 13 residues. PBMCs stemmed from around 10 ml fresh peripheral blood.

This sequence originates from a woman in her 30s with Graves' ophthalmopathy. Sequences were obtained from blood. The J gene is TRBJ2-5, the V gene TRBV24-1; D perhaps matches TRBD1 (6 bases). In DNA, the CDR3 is TGTGCCACCAGTGATCCTGGGACAACGCAACAGTACTTC. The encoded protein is CATSDPGTTQQYF.